The 6 T cell receptor beta chains presented below share a single source sample, sequenced in a study of T cell responses to AZD1222 COVID-19 vaccine. Some clones are missing from TCRdb's copy, which holds only in-frame ones; the method was immunoSEQ multiplex PCR. The data hold roughly 260,000 clones, with over 90% observed a single time. This sample comprised peripheral blood, obtained on day 0 of AZD1222 vaccination. These receptors all stem from an adult in good health.

The chain recombines TRBV18 with TRBJ2-7; 7 bases are a match to TRBD1. This CDR3 contains 14 residues. Germline assignment: CDR1 KGHSH and CDR2 LQKENI. V trimming: 0 bases; J trimming: 7 bases; junction bases outside the gene matches: 6. The CDR3 reads CASSPPGRGLEQYF. CDR3 in DNA: TGTGCCAGCTCACCACCGGGCAGGGGGTTGGAGCAGTACTTC.

The sample holds one count of this clone. CDR3 in DNA: TGCGCCAGCAGCTTGATGGACAGGGGAGAGCAGTACTTC. Protein product: CASSLMDRGEQYF. The chain joins TRBV5-1 to TRBJ2-7; 9 bases fit TRBD1. The CDR3 has 13 amino acids. J gave up 7 bases and V 1 base, and 3 bases lay outside the gene matches. CDR1 is SGHRS, CDR2 YFSETQ, per germline.

The J gene is TRBJ2-3, the V gene TRBV2; D may be TRBD1 (5 bases). CDR1 is SNHLY and CDR2 is FYNNEI in the germline V gene. This CDR3 comprises 15 residues. Trimming pared 7 bases from V and 1 base from J, leaving 15 bases between. The CDR3 spells CASIEEGDGTDTQYF. The DNA of the CDR3 is TGTGCCAGCATCGAGGAAGGGGATGGCACAGATACGCAGTATTTT. Variable domain in full (rest from reference TRBV2 and TRBJ2-3): EPEVTQTPSHQVTQMGQEVILRCVPISNHLYFYWYRQILGQKVEFLVSFYNNEISEKSEIFDDQFSVERPDGSNFTLKIRSTKLEDSAMYFCASIEEGDGTDTQYFGPGTRLTVL.

The chain recombines TRBV28 with TRBJ1-2, with D unclear. The germline gives CDR1 MDHEN, CDR2 SYDVKM. This CDR3 has 11 amino acids. V dropped 5 bases and J dropped 3 bases, with 4 bases sitting between them. The CDR3 reads CASSPDYGYTF. In DNA, the CDR3 is TGTGCCAGCAGTCCCGACTATGGCTACACCTTC.

The rearrangement joins TRBV28 to TRBJ2-7; 9 bases fit TRBD2. The CDR3 has 16 amino acids. V shed 5 bases, J shed 4 bases, and the junction held 12 bases outside the gene matches. Germline values: CDR1 MDHEN, CDR2 SYDVKM. The CDR3, as DNA: TGTGCCAGCAGTCTAGTGTTCGGGACTAGCAATTACGAGCAGTACTTC. It is translated as CASSLVFGTSNYEQYF.

The chain carries TRBV28 and TRBJ1-5; 7 positions agree with TRBD1. This CDR3 is 18 amino acids long. Germline V lookup: CDR1 MDHEN, CDR2 SYDVKM. V was clipped by 5 bases and J by 0 bases; unmatched bases: 13. The CDR3 DNA sequence: TGTGCCAGCAGTCTAATCCCGGGGACAGCTTATAGCAATCAGCCCCAGCATTTT. Translation gives CASSLIPGTAYSNQPQHF.